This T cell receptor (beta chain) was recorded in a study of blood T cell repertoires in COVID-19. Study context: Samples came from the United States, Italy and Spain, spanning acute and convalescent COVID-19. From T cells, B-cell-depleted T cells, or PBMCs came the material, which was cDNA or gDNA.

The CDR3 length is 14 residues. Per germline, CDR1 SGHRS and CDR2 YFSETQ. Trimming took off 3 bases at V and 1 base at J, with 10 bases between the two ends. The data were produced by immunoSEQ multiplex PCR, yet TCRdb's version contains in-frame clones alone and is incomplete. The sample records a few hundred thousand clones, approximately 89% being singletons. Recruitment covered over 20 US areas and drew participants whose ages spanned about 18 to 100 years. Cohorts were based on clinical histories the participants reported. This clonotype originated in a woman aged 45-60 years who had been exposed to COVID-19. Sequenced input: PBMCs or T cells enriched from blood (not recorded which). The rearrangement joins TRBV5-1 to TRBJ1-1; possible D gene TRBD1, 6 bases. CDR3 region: CASSSQGRNTEAFF. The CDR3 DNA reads TGCGCCAGCAGCTCACAGGGAAGGAACACTGAAGCTTTCTTT.